What follows describes a single TCR beta chain. Its antigen remains unknown. This entry belongs to a study of CD8+ T cells in alopecia areata. Study-wide results and limits: Across lesional scalp, and particularly alopecia totalis/universalis, clonality surpassed that of normal scalp. Clarity of TCR sharing across patients fell short of that in mice, possibly HLA-related.

Cell sorting was applied to PBMCs, and CD4+ and CD8+ T cells were collected. The CDR3 covers 14 residues. Unmatched junction bases numbered 7, after V lost 5 bases and J lost 4 bases. From germline, CDR1 is SEHNR and CDR2 FQNEAQ (reference sequence). Following extraction, RNA underwent reverse transcription to cDNA, which served as the sequencing template. The method was immunoSEQ multiplex PCR; TCRdb's version includes in-frame clones alone and lacks a portion of them. The sample comprises around 130,000 clones, roughly 58% of which are singletons, and 4.5% rests with the top ten. The chain recombines TRBV7-9 with TRBJ1-2; 7 positions agree with TRBD1. The origin of this receptor is a human donor with alopecia areata. The sequenced sample was CD4+ T cells sorted from blood, obtained at week 0. CDR3 amino acids: CASSDSGQVYGYTF. DNA for the CDR3: TGTGCCAGCAGCGACTCTGGACAGGTCTATGGCTACACCTTC.